This T cell receptor beta chain stems from a study of T-cell memory formation after mild COVID-19 listed by TCRdb under 2021. With regard to the full study: TCR sequence clusters from the two donors were largely donor specific. Longitudinal TCRalpha and TCRbeta repertoire sequencing tracked T-cell clones expanding and contracting after mild COVID-19 in a couple of donors. Two young, previously healthy adult volunteers, one female and one male, were included in the cohort.

Ficoll-Paque density gradient centrifugation was the method used to isolate PBMCs. Overall study results and their limits: Clones contracting from day 15 to 85 had balanced CD4/CD8 phenotypes, while a second wave expanding from day 15 to 37 was biased towards CD4+. SARS-CoV-2 specificity of the second-wave clones peaking on day 37 was not confirmed. The detection of some responding clones in pre-infection memory suggests that pre-existing cross-reactive memory T cells joined the SARS-CoV-2 response. The study included only a couple of mild cases, and larger cohorts that include severe cases with pre-infection samples were judged to be necessary. Contracting CD4+ clones turned up mainly in the CM and EM memory subsets, whereas EMRA was where CD8+ clones were enriched.

Ten or more counts support this clonotype. Its cognate antigen has yet to be identified. No qualities accompany the bases; no much larger clone lies one base away. From its cysteine to its phenylalanine, the CDR3 spans 14 amino acids. The entry retains the CDR3 DNA only, 42 bases that are in frame from base 1. Reading the germline V gene gives CDR1 SGDLS and CDR2 YYNGEE. V and J are truncated by 0 bases and 1 base respectively, leaving an intervening sequence of 7 bases. The run used an Illumina NovaSeq 6000. TCRalpha and TCRbeta cDNA libraries were constructed by 5'RACE with constant-segment primers, with sample barcodes and unique molecular identifiers being introduced. Trizol reagent was used to extract RNA from every sample. Amplification of the libraries took two PCR steps, and the second step added a second sample barcode plus Illumina TruSeq adapters. Libraries were sequenced on an Illumina NovaSeq with 2 x 150 bp paired-end reads. In the paper's pipeline: Demultiplexing of reads and collapsing into UMI-guided consensus sequences were performed with migec v1.2.7. Using mixcr v2.1.11, UMI consensuses were aligned to TRA and TRB V and J templates and then assembled into clonotypes. A clonotype was counted as expanded or contracted only if both edgeR and NoisET called the change significant, with noise models trained on biological replicates. edgeR calls used a false discovery rate-adjusted p below 0.01 and a log2 fold-change threshold of 1. As an exploratory analysis of dynamics, max-normalized trajectories of the 1000 most abundant clonotypes were examined by PCA with hierarchical clustering. Each responding clone was given a CD4 or CD8 phenotype based on the CD4+ and CD8+ repertoires, which had been sequenced separately. Starting from the raw public reads, TCRdb applied fastp trimming at Q25, assembled clones with MiXCR and retained in-frame beta chains. Rows are unified per CDR3 protein, each entry keeping the most common DNA and genes. It is TCRdb's table, rather than the study itself, that gives the V and J calls and clone size. In this sample the table shows about 500,000 distinct CDR3 sequences, over 20% of which occur a single time. The ten largest clones capture around 13% of the sample.

This receptor was taken from an adult woman who had mild COVID-19 (a few samples of this study predate the infection). The sample titles of this study are shuffled in the database, so cell type and time point are left out; the donor was told from shared clones. The source material was PBMCs or a T cell subset sorted from them (not recorded which). The V gene is TRBV9 and the J gene is TRBJ1-1; the D gene cannot be named for sure. CDR3 region: CASSVGGTNTEAFF. The DNA reads TGTGCCAGCAGCGTAGGAGGCACGAACACTGAAGCTTTCTTT.